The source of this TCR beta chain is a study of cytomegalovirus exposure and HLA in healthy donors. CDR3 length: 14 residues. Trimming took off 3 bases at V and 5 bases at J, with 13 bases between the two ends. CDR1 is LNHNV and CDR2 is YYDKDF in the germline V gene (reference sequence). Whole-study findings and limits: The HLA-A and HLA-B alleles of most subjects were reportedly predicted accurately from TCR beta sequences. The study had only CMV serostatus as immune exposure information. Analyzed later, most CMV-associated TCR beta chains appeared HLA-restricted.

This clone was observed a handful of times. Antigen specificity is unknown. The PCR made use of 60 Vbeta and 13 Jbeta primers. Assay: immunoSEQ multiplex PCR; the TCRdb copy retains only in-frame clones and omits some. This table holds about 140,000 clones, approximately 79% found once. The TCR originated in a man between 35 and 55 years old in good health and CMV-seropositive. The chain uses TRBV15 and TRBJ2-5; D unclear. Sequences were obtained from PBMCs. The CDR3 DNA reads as TGTGCCACCAGCAGCGCAGCAGCGAGGGAGACCCAGTACTTC. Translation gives CATSSAAARETQYF.